The 5 T cell receptor beta chains reported below all come from one sample, sequenced in a study of blood T cells in healthy people across ages. Primers used in a second PCR of about 7 to 12 cycles were a sample-barcoded 5' primer and a J-beta primer mix. TCRdb called the 5' RACE reads again in MiXCR, with one record for every CDR3 protein. This sample has hundreds of thousands of distinct CDR3 sequences, with under 45% found just once. Sequencing used blood. The receptor source for this set is a man aged 60-69 years in good health.

This clonotype was observed a handful of times. The chain is built from TRBV4-1 and TRBJ2-7; D may match TRBD1 or TRBD2 (6 bases each). V was clipped by 1 base and J by 5 bases, with 15 bases between them. There are 15 residues in the CDR3. Germline V gene data show CDR1 as MGHRA and CDR2 as YSYEKL. The CDR3 sequence is CASSQVSGGGNEQYF. CDR3 nucleotides: TGCGCCAGCAGCCAAGTGTCCGGGGGCGGAAACGAGCAGTACTTC.

This clonotype occurred a few times. The chain joins TRBV20-1 to TRBJ2-7; TRBD1 matches at 7 bases. The J segment lost 5 bases and the V segment lost 5 bases, leaving 9 bases of the junction unmatched. The CDR3 length is 13 residues. Germline V gene data show CDR1 as DFQATT and CDR2 as SNEGSKA (reference sequence). Here the CDR3 DNA reads TGCAGTGCTCCCGCGACAGGGCCCCACGAGCAGTACTTC. As protein: CSAPATGPHEQYF.

The chain's CDR3 is CASSLTLARTDTQYF. The CDR3 DNA is TGTGCCAGCAGCCTAACACTAGCGCGCACAGATACGCAGTATTTT. V gene TRBV13 combines with J gene TRBJ2-3; 7 positions match TRBD2. Germline V gives CDR1 PRHDT, CDR2 FYEKMQ (reference sequence). V lost 5 bases, J lost 1 base, and 6 bases stayed unmatched. This CDR3 has 15 amino acids.

The chain combines TRBV3-1 with TRBJ2-7; possible D gene TRBD1, 7 bases. Trimming pared 0 bases from V and 4 bases from J, leaving 13 bases between. CDR3 length: 15 amino acids. In germline, CDR1 is LGHDT, CDR2 YNNKEL (reference sequence). CDR3 coding DNA: TGTGCCAGCAGCCAAGATTTTCAGGGGGGTTACGAGCAGTACTTC. Encoded protein: CASSQDFQGGYEQYF.

This clonotype was counted a few times. The rearrangement joins TRBV4-1 to TRBJ2-2, with D maybe TRBD1 (7 bases). The CDR3 runs 19 residues. V was cut by 0 bases and J by 1 base, with 18 bases left in between. Germline V gives CDR1 MGHRA, CDR2 YSYEKL. The CDR3 DNA is TGCGCCAGCAGCCAAGATTTGCGGGACAGACGAGGGAACACCGGGGAGCTGTTTTTT. It translates to CASSQDLRDRRGNTGELFF.